A single sample is the source of the 24 T cell receptor beta chains below, sequenced in a study of blood T cell repertoires in COVID-19. Assay: immunoSEQ multiplex PCR; the TCRdb copy retains only in-frame clones and omits some. The data contain fewer than 300,000 clones, 70% to 90% of them singletons. Sequencing used peripheral blood. The receptor source for this set is a woman under 40 with COVID-19, enrolled during active disease.

J is TRBJ2-2 and V is TRBV6-6, with a possible D match to TRBD1 (5 bases). The CDR3 length is 14 residues. Germline CDR1 MNHNY, CDR2 SVGAGI (reference sequence). The ends were cut back, 0 bases at V and 7 bases at J, with 9 bases in the middle. The CDR3 reads CASSYSYQGGELFF. The DNA for the CDR3 is TGTGCCAGCAGTTACTCGTATCAGGGCGGGGAGCTGTTTTTT.

The chain carries TRBV4-1 and TRBJ2-1; D is possibly TRBD1 (7 bases). There are 16 residues in the CDR3. Germline CDR1 reads MGHRA; CDR2 reads YSYEKL. V lost 3 bases and J lost 7, with 19 bases in between. CDR3 nucleotides: TGCGCCAGCAGCCAGGAACCGGGCGCAGGGGGGAATGAGCAGTTCTTC. Its protein is CASSQEPGAGGNEQFF.

A single count supports this clone. The V call is TRBV27, the J call TRBJ2-7; D possibly corresponds to TRBD1 (6 bases). Looked up from germline, CDR1 is MNHEY and CDR2 is SMNVEV (reference sequence). V lost 8 bases, J lost 5 bases, and 16 bases lay in between. This CDR3 region has 13 residues. This CDR3 is CASSVQGFHEQYF. The CDR3 DNA follows: TGTGCCAGCTCCGTACAGGGTTTCCACGAGCAGTACTTC.

This sequence joins TRBV6-5 and TRBJ1-5; D perhaps matches TRBD1 (6 bases). V lost 5 bases and J 1 base, leaving 9 bases between the germline ends. This CDR3 has 14 amino acids. Germline V gene data show CDR1 as MNHEY and CDR2 as SVGAGI. The CDR3 bases are TGTGCCAGCAGTCCTACAGGGAGCAATCAGCCCCAGCATTTT. Protein product: CASSPTGSNQPQHF.

This chain uses TRBV18 with TRBJ1-4; a weak D match, TRBD1 (6 bases). The CDR3 is made up of 16 amino acids. Per germline, CDR1 KGHSH and CDR2 LQKENI. Between the trimmed V and J ends, which lost 0 bases and 5 bases, there was a span of 13 bases. DNA of the CDR3: TGTGCCAGCTCACCACCGCTAATAAGGGGGAATGAAAAACTGTTTTTT. Protein product: CASSPPLIRGNEKLFF.

The rearrangement joins TRBV7-6 to TRBJ1-5; D call uncertain. Trimming took off 0 bases at V and 0 bases at J, with 6 bases between the two ends. This CDR3 is built from 15 residues. The V gene's germline CDR1 is SGHVS and CDR2 FNYEAQ. The CDR3 nucleotides are TGTGCCAGCAGCTTAGCGCCAGGTAGCAATCAGCCCCAGCATTTT. Its protein is CASSLAPGSNQPQHF.

The chain joins TRBV18 to TRBJ2-2; 7 bases match TRBD1. The CDR3 totals 15 residues. V shed 3 bases and J 5 bases; nucleotides not matched to a gene: 6. Germline V gene sequence: CDR1 KGHSH, CDR2 LQKENI. CDR3 DNA: TGTGCCAGCTCACCGAATCTACAGGGGACCGGGGAGCTGTTTTTT. Translation gives CASSPNLQGTGELFF.

V is TRBV28 and J is TRBJ2-1; weak D call: TRBD1 (5 bases). The germline V gene encodes CDR1 MDHEN and CDR2 SYDVKM. Trimming left V 5 bases short and J 8 bases short, with 19 bases between. There are 15 residues in the CDR3. CDR3 coding DNA: TGTGCCAGCAGTACGGAGTTTGGGGCCCCCGATGAGCAGTTCTTC. This sequence encodes CASSTEFGAPDEQFF.

The chain has TRBV5-4 and TRBJ2-5, with D unresolved. This CDR3 is 14 amino acids long. Germline-derived CDR1 and CDR2 are SGHNT and YYREEE (reference sequence). With 2 bases removed from V and 5 bases from J, the gap between germline ends came to 13 bases. In DNA, the CDR3 is TGTGCCAGCAGCTTTTGGAACTCCGGGGAGACCCAGTACTTC. Translating it yields CASSFWNSGETQYF.

This sequence joins TRBV7-9 and TRBJ2-5; maybe TRBD1 (5 bases). Germline loops: CDR1 SEHNR, CDR2 FQNEAQ (reference sequence). V dropped 2 bases and J dropped 2 bases, with 9 bases sitting between them. The CDR3 is 14 residues long. CDR3 sequence: CASSLMTEQETQYF. Written as DNA, the CDR3 is TGTGCCAGCAGCTTAATGACAGAACAAGAGACCCAGTACTTC.

The J gene is TRBJ2-7, the V gene TRBV6-5; unclear D gene. CDR3 length equals 13 residues. Per germline, CDR1 MNHEY and CDR2 SVGAGI. V was trimmed by 5 bases and J by 5 bases, leaving 13 bases between them. This CDR3 is CASSQTPSHEQYF. CDR3 sequence (DNA): TGTGCCAGCAGTCAAACTCCATCCCACGAGCAGTACTTC.

In this sample, this clone turned up a few times. The genes are TRBV11-3 and TRBJ2-6; a weak D match, TRBD1 (6 bases). Germline loops: CDR1 SGHNT, CDR2 YENEEA. V shed 1 base and J shed 17 bases, with 12 bases lying between them. The CDR3 spans 12 residues. This chain's CDR3 is CASSLVWGHMTF. CDR3 in DNA: TGTGCCAGCAGCTTAGTATGGGGACATATGACTTTC.

V and J are TRBV5-1 and TRBJ1-4, with 9 nucleotides matching TRBD1. Germline CDR1 is SGHRS and CDR2 is YFSETQ. The CDR3 is 15 residues long. J gave up 1 base and V 4 bases, and 2 bases lay outside the gene matches. CDR3: CASSTGGQTNEKLFF. The CDR3 coding sequence is TGCGCCAGCAGCACAGGGGGCCAAACTAATGAAAAACTGTTTTTT. Full variable domain (remainder filled in from reference TRBV5-1 and TRBJ1-4): KAGVTQTPRYLIKTRGQQVTLSCSPISGHRSVSWYQQTPGQGLQFLFEYFSETQRNKGNFPGRFSGRQFSNSRSEMNVSTLELGDSALYLCASSTGGQTNEKLFFGSGTQLSVL.

V is TRBV2 and J is TRBJ1-2; no clear D gene. This CDR3 region has 13 residues. V lost 5 bases to trimming and J lost 4 bases, with 11 bases between them. Germline V gene sequence: CDR1 SNHLY, CDR2 FYNNEI. The CDR3, as DNA: TGTGCCAGCAGTTTAGAACGGGGCTATGGCTACACCTTC. Amino acids: CASSLERGYGYTF.

V and J are TRBV6-5 and TRBJ2-3; possible D gene TRBD1, 5 bases. Germline values: CDR1 MNHEY, CDR2 SVGAGI. This CDR3 is built from 12 residues. V lost 10 bases, J lost 2 bases, and 10 bases lay in between. CDR3 coding DNA: TGTGCCACAGGGCAAGACACAGATACGCAGTATTTT. Encoded protein: CATGQDTDTQYF.

As DNA, the CDR3 is TGTGCCAGCTCAACCCAGGGGGAGCAGTTCTTC. Its translation is CASSTQGEQFF. This chain connects TRBV18 to TRBJ2-1; TRBD1 might be the D (6 bases). The CDR3 sequence is 11 residues long. V was trimmed by 5 bases and J by 10 bases, leaving 9 bases between them. CDR1 and CDR2 (germline): KGHSH, LQKENI.

This clone is a singleton in its sample. The rearrangement links TRBV4-1 to TRBJ1-2, with 8 bases identical to TRBD1. This CDR3 has 14 residues. Germline V lookup: CDR1 MGHRA, CDR2 YSYEKL. The V gene end was trimmed by 0 bases and the J gene end by 8 bases; junction bases not matched to a gene: 5. This CDR3 reads CASSQEDRVEGYTF. In DNA form, the CDR3 reads TGCGCCAGCAGCCAAGAGGACAGGGTTGAGGGCTACACCTTC.

The chain joins TRBV5-1 to TRBJ2-7; 7 bases align to TRBD2. This CDR3 is 16 amino acids long. Germline V lookup: CDR1 SGHRS, CDR2 YFSETQ. V trimming: 4 bases; J trimming: 3 bases; junction bases outside the gene matches: 13. This CDR3 is CASSLTTGTGGYEQYF. For the CDR3, the DNA is TGCGCCAGCAGCCTTACTACCGGGACGGGAGGCTACGAGCAGTACTTC.

The V and J genes are TRBV2 and TRBJ2-7; D perhaps matches TRBD1 (5 bases). V dropped 6 bases and J dropped 4 bases, with 10 bases sitting between them. This CDR3 is 12 amino acids long. In germline, CDR1 is SNHLY, CDR2 FYNNEI. This CDR3 reads CASRRQHYEQYF. CDR3 nucleotide sequence: TGTGCCAGCAGGCGACAGCATTACGAGCAGTACTTC.

The V call is TRBV11-2, the J call TRBJ1-4, with TRBD1 as a possible D gene (6 bases). Between the trimmed V and J ends, which lost 5 bases and 4 bases, there was a span of 11 bases. The CDR3 is made up of 14 amino acids. Germline CDR1 is SGHAT and CDR2 is FQNNGV. Written as DNA, the CDR3 is TGTGCCAGCAGCCCGGGACAAGTTAATGAAAAACTGTTTTTT. This encodes CASSPGQVNEKLFF.

The chain carries TRBV28 and TRBJ1-2; possibly TRBD1 for D (5 bases). V lost 3 bases and J lost 2, with 10 bases in between. Germline lookup yields CDR1 MDHEN and CDR2 SYDVKM. The CDR3 sequence is 14 residues long. In nucleotides, the CDR3 is TGTGCCAGCAGTTTCAACAGGTTCAACTATGGCTACACCTTC. It encodes CASSFNRFNYGYTF.

This sequence joins TRBV27 and TRBJ1-5; TRBD1 might be the D (5 bases). CDR3 length: 15 residues. The germline gives CDR1 MNHEY, CDR2 SMNVEV (reference sequence). V was shortened by 2 bases and J by 0 bases, with 8 bases between the two germline ends. The CDR3 reads CASSLGGGSNQPQHF. The CDR3 DNA reads as TGTGCCAGCAGTTTAGGGGGGGGTAGCAATCAGCCCCAGCATTTT.

This clone was found a few times. The rearrangement joins TRBV27 to TRBJ2-7; D remains unclear. Between the trimmed V and J ends, which lost 4 bases and 0 bases, there was a span of 4 bases. Germline-derived CDR1 and CDR2 are MNHEY and SMNVEV (reference sequence). CDR3 size: 12 residues. CDR3 nucleotides: TGTGCCAGCAGTTCTAACTCCTACGAGCAGTACTTC. Translation gives CASSSNSYEQYF.

This chain uses TRBV19 with TRBJ2-1; possible D gene TRBD2, 6 bases. In germline, CDR1 is LNHDA, CDR2 SQIVND (reference sequence). Trimming shortened V by 3 bases and J by 0 bases, and 9 bases separated the two germline ends. This CDR3 contains 15 residues. CDR3 nucleotides: TGTGCCAGTAGTATTCGGGGGAACTCCTACAATGAGCAGTTCTTC. Translating gives CASSIRGNSYNEQFF.